The sequence of this TCR beta chain was determined in a study of cytotoxic CD8 clonotypes in ibrutinib-treated CLL. Study context: Responses comprised about 24 partial and 2 complete; at median approximately 72 months, roughly 15 remained remitted and about twelve progressed.

V was clipped by 2 bases and J by 4 bases; unmatched bases: 6. CDR1 and CDR2 from the germline V gene are SGHDT and YYEEEE. The CDR3 spans 15 residues. This clone was recorded only once. Libraries were prepared by immunoSEQ multiplex PCR; TCRdb keeps only in-frame clonotypes and omits some of them. The sample consists of 300,000 or so clones, 67% of them appearing once. Here the sequenced sample was PBMCs, taken after 36 months of ibrutinib treatment. This chain connects TRBV5-6 to TRBJ2-1; 7 bases are a match to TRBD1. The sequence came from a human donor with chronic lymphocytic leukemia. CDR3 loop: CASSFGPTGYNEQFF. The DNA of the CDR3 is TGTGCCAGCAGCTTTGGACCGACAGGGTACAATGAGCAGTTCTTC.